This TCR beta chain was found in a study of cytomegalovirus exposure and HLA in healthy donors. PCR employed 60 Vbeta and 13 Jbeta primers. TCRdb's table, derived via immunoSEQ multiplex PCR, lists solely in-frame clones and lacks some. The sample holds over 85,000 clones, 70% to 85% seen once. V shed 5 bases and J shed 4 bases, with 8 bases lying between them. The CDR3 runs to 13 residues. Germline-derived CDR1 and CDR2 are SEHNR and FQNEAQ (reference sequence). Comments on this clone: The antigen is undetermined.

Overall study findings and caveats: A later analysis found that most CMV-associated TCR beta chains appeared HLA-restricted. A later analysis reported that several of the most significant clusters appeared to be linked to common viral pathogens, among them Epstein-Barr virus. Earlier analysis looked at TCR beta V segments, and most were productive about 87% or about 30% of the time.

J is TRBJ1-4 and V is TRBV7-9; no reliable D call. The sequenced material came from PBMCs. The clonotype comes from a man aged 25-40 years in good health and CMV-seropositive. This CDR3 reads CASSTSYNEKLFF. The CDR3 DNA reads as TGTGCCAGCAGCACGTCCTATAATGAAAAACTGTTTTTT.